A selection of T cell receptor beta chains follows, all from one sample in a study of PD-L1 blockade in urothelial cancer. TCRdb keeps only in-frame clones here, not all; method: immunoSEQ multiplex PCR. Of 45,000 to 70,000 clones listed, roughly 87% are singletons. Sequenced material: PBMCs, taken around atezolizumab (anti-PD-L1) treatment. Receptors were obtained from a man in his 70s with urothelial cancer. The CDR3 runs from the conserved cysteine through the conserved F or W. A D gene is named only where the DNA matches it firmly. Part of the rows lack a size; the others show once, few, many or a class for expanded clones.

CDR3nt,CDR3aa,v_gene,d_gene,abundance,j_gene
TGTGCCAGCAGGGCGAACAGGGTGAACACCGGGGAGCTGTTTTTT,CASRANRVNTGELFF,TRBV6-6,NA,NA,TRBJ2-2
TGTGCCAGCAGCTCCCGCCCGGGACAGGGGTACGAGCAGTACTTC,CASSSRPGQGYEQYF,TRBV9,TRBD1,NA,TRBJ2-7
TGTGCCAGCAGTTTAGGACAGGGGCTAAGCAATCAGCCCCAGCATTTT,CASSLGQGLSNQPQHF,TRBV2,TRBD1,NA,TRBJ1-5
TGTGCCAGCAGTCCGGGACAGGGTCACGGGGAGCTGTTTTTT,CASSPGQGHGELFF,TRBV5-4,TRBD1,NA,TRBJ2-2
TGTGCCAGCAGCTTAGCGACAGGGGGAGCGGGAGTTTACTACGAGCAGTACTTC,CASSLATGGAGVYYEQYF,TRBV7-2,NA,once,TRBJ2-7
TGTGCCAGCAGTTCCGGGACACGTTACGAGCAGTACTTC,CASSSGTRYEQYF,TRBV28,NA,NA,TRBJ2-7
TGTGCCAGCAGCTTAATAGGGGCTGAAGCTTTCTTT,CASSLIGAEAFF,TRBV7-9,NA,NA,TRBJ1-1
TGTGCCAGCAGCTTGGGGGCCGTCAGCTACACCTTC,CASSLGAVSYTF,TRBV5-4,NA,NA,TRBJ1-2
TGTGCCAGCAGCCCCGACCCGGGACAGATCTACGAGCAGTACTTC,CASSPDPGQIYEQYF,TRBV7-8,TRBD1,NA,TRBJ2-7
TGTGCCAGCAGTTACTCGAGGCTAAGCCAAGAGACCCAGTACTTC,CASSYSRLSQETQYF,TRBV6-5,NA,NA,TRBJ2-5
TGCAGCGTTCGGGAGTCAGGCGGGGAGCTGTTTTTT,CSVRESGGELFF,TRBV29-1,NA,few,TRBJ2-2
TGTGCCAGCAGCCAAAACAGGGCCTACAATGAGCAGTTCTTC,CASSQNRAYNEQFF,TRBV14,NA,NA,TRBJ2-1
TGCGCCAGCAGCGCAACGGGGTACCAAGAGACCCAGTACTTC,CASSATGYQETQYF,TRBV5-1,NA,NA,TRBJ2-5
TGTGCCAGCAGCGGGACTACTCAAACCTACGAGCAGTACTTC,CASSGTTQTYEQYF,TRBV5-6,TRBD2,NA,TRBJ2-7
TGTGCCAGCAGCCGGACTAGCGGGAGATCCAATGAGCAGTTCTTC,CASSRTSGRSNEQFF,TRBV7-9,TRBD2,once,TRBJ2-1
TGCAGCGTTAAACCGACAGCCCAAGAGACCCAGTACTTC,CSVKPTAQETQYF,TRBV29-1,NA,NA,TRBJ2-5
TGTGCCAGCAGCTTAGGTGGGACAGACACCGGGGAGCTGTTTTTT,CASSLGGTDTGELFF,TRBV11-3,TRBD1,few,TRBJ2-2
TGTGCCAGCAGCTTAGGCCGGCGGAGGAACACTGAAGCTTTCTTT,CASSLGRRRNTEAFF,TRBV7-9,NA,NA,TRBJ1-1
TGCGCCAGCAGCGTAGGAAACTATAGGGGGAAATCTAGCACAGATACGCAGTATTTT,CASSVGNYRGKSSTDTQYF,TRBV5-1,NA,NA,TRBJ2-3
TGTGCCATCAGTGAGTCTGGGGAGGCTGAAGCTTTCTTT,CAISESGEAEAFF,TRBV10-3,NA,NA,TRBJ1-1
TGTGCCTGGAATGGGCTAGCGGGAGCCCAAGGGCAGTACTTC,CAWNGLAGAQGQYF,TRBV30,TRBD2,NA,TRBJ2-7
TGTGCCAGCCGGGGGGACACCGGGGAGCTGTTTTTT,CASRGDTGELFF,TRBV2,TRBD2,NA,TRBJ2-2
TGCGCCAGCAGCTTGGGCGGGACAGACCTTAACACTGAAGCTTTCTTT,CASSLGGTDLNTEAFF,TRBV5-1,TRBD1,NA,TRBJ1-1
TGCGCCAGCAGCGACGGGACAAGCGGCACCGGGGAGCTGTTTTTT,CASSDGTSGTGELFF,TRBV5-1,NA,NA,TRBJ2-2
TGTGCCAGCAGTATTCTGACTAGCGGCACAGATACGCAGTATTTT,CASSILTSGTDTQYF,TRBV6-6,TRBD2,NA,TRBJ2-3
TGTGCCAGTACGGACAGGGACGGAAACACCATATATTTT,CASTDRDGNTIYF,TRBV2,TRBD1,NA,TRBJ1-3
TGTGCCAGCAGCCAAGATCAGGGAGGACTCACAGATACGCAGTATTTT,CASSQDQGGLTDTQYF,TRBV4-2,NA,NA,TRBJ2-3
TGCGCCAGCAGCCAAGATCTACAGACCCGTAATGAAAAACTGTTTTTT,CASSQDLQTRNEKLFF,TRBV4-1,NA,NA,TRBJ1-4
TGCGCCAGCAGTGAGTTCCTTTCCCTAGCCGATGGAAATGAGCAGTTCTTC,CASSEFLSLADGNEQFF,TRBV10-1,NA,NA,TRBJ2-1
TGTGCCAGCAGCCTTGGGAGTGGCTACGAGCAGTACTTC,CASSLGSGYEQYF,TRBV7-2,NA,NA,TRBJ2-7
TGCGCCAGCAGCTTGGGACAGAACTATGGCTACACCTTC,CASSLGQNYGYTF,TRBV5-1,NA,NA,TRBJ1-2
TGCGCCAGCAGCCCGGGACTGGGACTGGAGACCCAGTACTTC,CASSPGLGLETQYF,TRBV5-1,NA,NA,TRBJ2-5
TGTGCCAGCAGTCCCTACCATGAGCAGTTCTTC,CASSPYHEQFF,TRBV6-6,NA,NA,TRBJ2-1
TGTGCCAGCAGCTTAGCGGGAGCAGTAGGCACCGGGGAGCTGTTTTTT,CASSLAGAVGTGELFF,TRBV7-3,TRBD2,NA,TRBJ2-2
TGTGCCAGCAGTGATGATACAGAAGCCCAGCATTTT,CASSDDTEAQHF,TRBV2,NA,NA,TRBJ1-5
TGTGCCAGCAGCGTAGGGTCAGGGTGGGACAATGAGCAGTTCTTC,CASSVGSGWDNEQFF,TRBV7-9,NA,NA,TRBJ2-1
TGTGCCAGCAGCGCTCTAGCGGGGAATGAGCAGTTCTTC,CASSALAGNEQFF,TRBV7-3,TRBD2,NA,TRBJ2-1
TGTGCCAGCAGTGGGACAGGGGAAAGCTATGGCTACACCTTC,CASSGTGESYGYTF,TRBV2,TRBD1,NA,TRBJ1-2
TGTGCCAGTAGTTTCGGGACTAGCGGGATGGTCTACGAGCAGTACTTC,CASSFGTSGMVYEQYF,TRBV19,TRBD2,once,TRBJ2-7
TGCGCCAGCAGTGAGAGGGGAAAGGACCCCGGGGAGCTGTTTTTT,CASSERGKDPGELFF,TRBV10-1,NA,NA,TRBJ2-2
TGCGCCAGCAGCCACCGAGGACTCGACAATGAGCAGTTCTTC,CASSHRGLDNEQFF,TRBV4-1,NA,NA,TRBJ2-1
TGTGCCTGGAGTCCACAGATTGGCGGGGAGCTGTTTTTT,CAWSPQIGGELFF,TRBV30,NA,NA,TRBJ2-2
TGTGCCAGCAGCCTGATACAGGGTAGCACTGAAGCTTTCTTT,CASSLIQGSTEAFF,TRBV5-6,NA,NA,TRBJ1-1
TGTGCCAGCAGCCCCGCCGGGTTTGGATACGAGCAGTACTTC,CASSPAGFGYEQYF,TRBV9,NA,once,TRBJ2-7
TGCGCCAGCAGTGGAGACGGGACAAACACCTACGAGCAGTACTTC,CASSGDGTNTYEQYF,TRBV10-2,NA,NA,TRBJ2-7
TGCGCCAGCAGCCCAGGACTAACCGGAACCACTGAAGCTTTCTTT,CASSPGLTGTTEAFF,TRBV5-1,NA,NA,TRBJ1-1
TGTGCCAGCAGCACTGGGACTAGCGGGAGTAACGATGAGCAGTTCTTC,CASSTGTSGSNDEQFF,TRBV5-8,TRBD2,once,TRBJ2-1
TGTGCCAGCAGTAAGACTAGCGGGAGGCCCCAGGGCGAGCAGTACTTC,CASSKTSGRPQGEQYF,TRBV2,TRBD2,NA,TRBJ2-7
TGTGCCAGCAGCTTAGGGGCAGGGGCAAATATGAACACTGAAGCTTTCTTT,CASSLGAGANMNTEAFF,TRBV7-3,NA,NA,TRBJ1-1
TGTGCCAGCAGTTTACGGGGACAGGGTGGGGATGAGCAGTTCTTC,CASSLRGQGGDEQFF,TRBV28,TRBD1,NA,TRBJ2-1
TGTGCCATCAGTGAAGAGGGTACGACTGAAGCTTTCTTT,CAISEEGTTEAFF,TRBV10-3,NA,NA,TRBJ1-1
TGCGCCAGCAGCCCCACAGCGGGTGTCAATGAGCAGTTCTTC,CASSPTAGVNEQFF,TRBV5-1,NA,once,TRBJ2-1
TGCGCCAGCAGCCCTCCCGGGACAGGACAGGGAAAACTGTTTTTT,CASSPPGTGQGKLFF,TRBV5-1,TRBD1,NA,TRBJ1-4
TGTGCCAGCAGTGGTTCGTTGGCATCCACAGACACCGGGGAGCTGTTTTTT,CASSGSLASTDTGELFF,TRBV6-1,NA,NA,TRBJ2-2
TGTGCCAGCAGTTTTCGGTTGAGGAACACTGAAGCTTTCTTT,CASSFRLRNTEAFF,TRBV28,NA,few,TRBJ1-1